This is a list of T cell receptor beta chains from one sample in a study of PD-L1 blockade in urothelial cancer. Libraries were prepared by immunoSEQ multiplex PCR; TCRdb keeps only in-frame clonotypes and omits some of them. This table has about 50,000 clones, around 85% appearing once. The input for sequencing was PBMCs, taken around atezolizumab (anti-PD-L1) treatment. The receptors here all came from a man aged 45-65 years with urothelial cancer. Each CDR3 is given with its conserved first and last residue. Each record gives: J gene, V gene, D gene, clone size, CDR3 DNA, CDR3 protein. D genes are given only for firm matches. Where a row states a size, it is once, few, many or the class of an expanded clone; other rows omit it.

j_gene: TRBJ2-5; v_gene: TRBV19; d_gene: TRBD1; abundance: .; CDR3nt: TGTGCCAGTAGTATAGTTAGGGGGCTGGGGGAGACCCAGTACTTC; CDR3aa: CASSIVRGLGETQYF
j_gene: TRBJ2-2; v_gene: TRBV7-7; d_gene: .; abundance: .; CDR3nt: TGTGCCAGCAGCTTAGCGCAGTCGACCGGGGAGCTGTTTTTT; CDR3aa: CASSLAQSTGELFF
j_gene: TRBJ1-4; v_gene: TRBV18; d_gene: .; abundance: once; CDR3nt: TGTGCCAGCTCTACTGCAACTAATGAAAAACTGTTTTTT; CDR3aa: CASSTATNEKLFF
j_gene: TRBJ2-1; v_gene: TRBV5-1; d_gene: TRBD2; abundance: .; CDR3nt: TGCGCCAGCAGCTCAGCCACTAGCGGCCTCACCAATGAGCAGTTCTTC; CDR3aa: CASSSATSGLTNEQFF
j_gene: TRBJ2-1; v_gene: TRBV10-2; d_gene: .; abundance: .; CDR3nt: TGCGCCAGCAGTGAGTCGGAGATCAATGAGCAGTTCTTC; CDR3aa: CASSESEINEQFF
j_gene: TRBJ2-7; v_gene: TRBV27; d_gene: TRBD1; abundance: once; CDR3nt: TGTGCCAGCAGTCTTGGGACAGTCCCCTACGAGCAGTACTTC; CDR3aa: CASSLGTVPYEQYF
j_gene: TRBJ2-2; v_gene: TRBV2; d_gene: .; abundance: once; CDR3nt: TGTGGGCAGTCCGATTCCACCGGGGAGCTGTTTTTT; CDR3aa: CGQSDSTGELFF
j_gene: TRBJ2-2; v_gene: TRBV7-2; d_gene: .; abundance: once; CDR3nt: TGTGCCAGCAGCCGTAACGGGGGGCCCCGAAACGGGGAGCTGTTTTTT; CDR3aa: CASSRNGGPRNGELFF
j_gene: TRBJ2-7; v_gene: TRBV15; d_gene: .; abundance: .; CDR3nt: TGTGCCACCAATTCGAATAGCGGAGACGAGCAGTACTTC; CDR3aa: CATNSNSGDEQYF
j_gene: TRBJ1-1; v_gene: TRBV28; d_gene: .; abundance: .; CDR3nt: TGTGCCAGCAGTTTCGTTCAGGGGTTAAGTGTCACTGAAGCTTTCTTT; CDR3aa: CASSFVQGLSVTEAFF
j_gene: TRBJ2-1; v_gene: TRBV10-1; d_gene: TRBD2; abundance: .; CDR3nt: TGCGCCAGCGGACCGGGACTAGCGGGAGGTTTTAGTGGGAATGAGCAGTTCTTC; CDR3aa: CASGPGLAGGFSGNEQFF
j_gene: TRBJ2-3; v_gene: TRBV18; d_gene: .; abundance: .; CDR3nt: TGTGCCAGCTCACCCCCTATTAGCGGACCAACAGATACGCAGTATTTT; CDR3aa: CASSPPISGPTDTQYF
j_gene: TRBJ2-1; v_gene: TRBV7-6; d_gene: .; abundance: .; CDR3nt: TGTGCCAGCAGCTCTCCAGCGGGTTCTTACAATGAGCAGTTCTTC; CDR3aa: CASSSPAGSYNEQFF
j_gene: TRBJ2-3; v_gene: TRBV11-2; d_gene: .; abundance: .; CDR3nt: TGTGCCAGCAAAAGGGGGTACCCTAGCACAGATACGCAGTATTTT; CDR3aa: CASKRGYPSTDTQYF
j_gene: TRBJ2-5; v_gene: TRBV7-9; d_gene: .; abundance: .; CDR3nt: TGTGCCAGCAGCCCACGGACAGAGAAACAAGAGACCCAGTACTTC; CDR3aa: CASSPRTEKQETQYF
j_gene: TRBJ2-1; v_gene: TRBV6-4; d_gene: TRBD2; abundance: .; CDR3nt: TGTGCCAGCAGTGTGGCCGGGGGGAGAAATGAGCAGTTCTTC; CDR3aa: CASSVAGGRNEQFF
j_gene: TRBJ2-2; v_gene: TRBV10-3; d_gene: TRBD2; abundance: .; CDR3nt: TGTGCCATCAGTGAGTCTCAGCGGGGGAACACCGGGGAGCTGTTTTTT; CDR3aa: CAISESQRGNTGELFF
j_gene: TRBJ2-7; v_gene: TRBV7-6; d_gene: TRBD1; abundance: .; CDR3nt: TGTGCCAGCAGCTTAGGGGACAGGGGACCCTACGAGCAGTACTTC; CDR3aa: CASSLGDRGPYEQYF
j_gene: TRBJ1-4; v_gene: TRBV15; d_gene: .; abundance: medium-sized; CDR3nt: TGTGCCACCAGCAGAGTGAGTGAAAAACTGTTTTTT; CDR3aa: CATSRVSEKLFF
j_gene: TRBJ1-2; v_gene: TRBV5-1; d_gene: .; abundance: .; CDR3nt: TGCGCCAGCAGCTTGGCGGGTACTAACTATGGCTACACCTTC; CDR3aa: CASSLAGTNYGYTF
j_gene: TRBJ1-5; v_gene: TRBV18; d_gene: .; abundance: .; CDR3nt: TGTGCCAGCTCCCCAGAACTTAATCAGCCCCAGCATTTT; CDR3aa: CASSPELNQPQHF
j_gene: TRBJ2-5; v_gene: TRBV6-1; d_gene: TRBD1; abundance: .; CDR3nt: TGTGCCAGCAGGCGACAGGGAGAAGAGACCCAGTACTTC; CDR3aa: CASRRQGEETQYF